The entry below gives a single T cell receptor (beta chain) sequence along with its context. No antigen is known for it. Use of 60 Vbeta and 13 Jbeta primers characterized the PCR. The repertoire was sequenced with immunoSEQ multiplex PCR; TCRdb's copy has only in-frame clones and lacks some. The profile shows more than 80,000 clones, around nine tenths of them singletons. CDR1 ENHRY and CDR2 SYGVKD come from the germline V gene. V lost 6 bases and J lost 9; bases outside the gene matches: 13. CDR3 length equals 14 residues. These data come from a study of cytomegalovirus exposure and HLA in healthy donors. For the study at large: Clustering assigned about 79% of the roughly 400 genotyped donors to the Caucasian-associated ancestry cluster.

Study-wide results and limits: TCR beta sequences reportedly predicted most subjects' HLA-A and HLA-B alleles accurately. TCR beta V segments were, for the most part, productive about 87% or about 30% of the time in an earlier analysis. Being indistinguishable, some V segments were excluded, TRBV6-2 and TRBV6-3 among them.

The sequencing sample was made of PBMCs. The receptor was isolated from a young man in good health and CMV-seropositive. This rearrangement joins TRBV10-3 to TRBJ1-1; 7 nucleotides line up with TRBD1. The CDR3: CAIRQTGNSEKAFF. CDR3 coding DNA: TGTGCCATCAGGCAGACAGGGAACTCTGAGAAAGCTTTCTTT.